The rows below give T cell receptor beta chains drawn from one sample of a study of blood T cell repertoires in COVID-19. The protocol was immunoSEQ multiplex PCR, while the TCRdb copy is restricted to in-frame clones and leaves out a portion. The sample lists roughly 230,000 clones; approximately 85% were seen once. Sequenced sample: PBMCs or T cells enriched from blood (not recorded which). The receptors come from a woman between 45 and 60 years old who had been exposed to COVID-19. Each CDR3 is given with its conserved first and last residue. Fields, in order: V gene, CDR3 protein.

TRBV27	CASSLRGRPYGYTF
TRBV7-8	CASSLTDNEKLFF
TRBV19	CASSTGTGGINEQFF
TRBV11-2	CASQGGLAHSYEQYF
TRBV7-2	CASSQQPGGAAVAYGYTF
TRBV18	CASSPRDRGPVLPNYGYTF
TRBV7-9	CASSNTGGRANYGYTF
TRBV2	CASSLQGGFGPQHF
TRBV21-1	CASSKVSRATNEKLFF
TRBV7-2	CASSLFAAGANVLTF
TRBV11-2	CASSLYRDPSEKLFF
TRBV5-6	CASSSQGGLYEQYF
TRBV21-1	CAGNRGDNSPLHF
TRBV11-3	CASSPGQGRETQYF
TRBV19	CASSFGLAGADNEQFF
TRBV5-5	CASSFFPGQADTGELFF
TRBV4-3	CASSQDVQWGYTF
TRBV2	CASSPPSNEQFF
TRBV29-1	CSVANRGDTEAFF
TRBV5-1	CASSLGGANTGELFF
TRBV5-1	CASSFSGLAGGDTQYF
TRBV5-1	CASSLAGARTQYF
TRBV20-1	CSAQKGNTIYF
TRBV9	CASSAGGNLVRGQDEQFF
TRBV20-1	CSARGGGQYF
TRBV5-1	CASSLTGGNQPQHF
TRBV2	CASRDKGGINQPQHF
TRBV6-5	CASTPRGQRGYTF
TRBV6-5	CASGPIRGHSSPLHF
TRBV18	CASSPRPGSYEQYF
TRBV3-1/TRBV3-2	CASSPTGGRNTIYF
TRBV19	CASSMASTDTQYF
TRBV10-2	CASGERVANYGYTF
TRBV9	CASSATGDTEAFF
TRBV7-3	CASSSIHMPGLAGGRQYF
TRBV9	CASSVSTDLVTEAFF
TRBV20-1	CSASSFQGARGTGELFF
TRBV30	CAWSVGQPSYEQYF
TRBV28	CASSFAREAFF
TRBV12-5	CASGLVGGILASPLHF
TRBV6-5	CASKLTGTDTQYF
TRBV5-5	CASSFRTGELQPQHF